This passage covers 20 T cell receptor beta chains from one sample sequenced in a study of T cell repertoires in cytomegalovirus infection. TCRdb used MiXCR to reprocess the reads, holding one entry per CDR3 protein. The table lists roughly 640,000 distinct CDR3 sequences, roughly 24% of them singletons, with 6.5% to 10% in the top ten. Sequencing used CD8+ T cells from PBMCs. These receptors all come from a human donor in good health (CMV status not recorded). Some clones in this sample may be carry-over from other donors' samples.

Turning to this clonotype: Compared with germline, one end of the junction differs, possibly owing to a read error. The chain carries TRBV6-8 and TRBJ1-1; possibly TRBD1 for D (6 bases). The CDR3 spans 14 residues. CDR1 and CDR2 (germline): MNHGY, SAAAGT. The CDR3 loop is CASSYSSGDTEASF. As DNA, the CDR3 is TGTGCCAGCAGTTACTCGTCGGGGGACACTGAAGCTTCCTTT.

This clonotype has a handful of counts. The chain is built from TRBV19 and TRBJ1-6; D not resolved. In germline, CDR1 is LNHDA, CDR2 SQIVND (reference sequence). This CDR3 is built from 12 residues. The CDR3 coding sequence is TGTGCTACCCGAATGGGGAATTCACCCCTCCACTTT. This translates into CATRMGNSPLHF.

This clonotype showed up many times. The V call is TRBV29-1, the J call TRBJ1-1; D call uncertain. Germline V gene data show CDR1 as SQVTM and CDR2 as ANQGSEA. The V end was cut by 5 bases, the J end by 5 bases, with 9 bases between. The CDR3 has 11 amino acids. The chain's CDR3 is CSVTGPTEAFF. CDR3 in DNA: TGCAGCGTTACCGGACCTACTGAAGCTTTCTTT.

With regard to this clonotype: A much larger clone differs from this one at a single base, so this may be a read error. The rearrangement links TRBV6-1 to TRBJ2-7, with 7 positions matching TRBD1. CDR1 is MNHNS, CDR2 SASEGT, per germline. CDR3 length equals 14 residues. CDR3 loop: CASSYGDRSYGQYF. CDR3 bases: TGTGCCAGCAGTTATGGGGACAGATCCTACGGGCAGTACTTC.

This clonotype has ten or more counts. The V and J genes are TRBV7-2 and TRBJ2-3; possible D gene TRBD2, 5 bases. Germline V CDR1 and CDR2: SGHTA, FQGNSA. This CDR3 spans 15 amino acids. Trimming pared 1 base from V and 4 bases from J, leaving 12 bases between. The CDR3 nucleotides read TGTGCCAGCAGCTTAGGAGTTAGCGACTCAGATACGCAGTATTTT. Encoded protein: CASSLGVSDSDTQYF. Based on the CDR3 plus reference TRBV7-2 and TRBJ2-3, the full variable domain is GAGVSQSPSNKVTEKGKDVELRCDPISGHTALYWYRQSLGQGLEFLIYFQGNSAPDKSGLPSDRFSAERTGGSVSTLTIQRTQQEDSAVYLCASSLGVSDSDTQYFGPGTRLTVL.

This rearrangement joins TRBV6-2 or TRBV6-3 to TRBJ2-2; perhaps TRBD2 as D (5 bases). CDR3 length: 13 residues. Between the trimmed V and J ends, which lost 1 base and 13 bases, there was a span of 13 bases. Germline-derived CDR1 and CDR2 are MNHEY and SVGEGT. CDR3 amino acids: CASSYFGGPGLFF. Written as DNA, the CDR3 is TGTGCCAGCAGTTACTTTGGAGGACCGGGGCTGTTTTTT.

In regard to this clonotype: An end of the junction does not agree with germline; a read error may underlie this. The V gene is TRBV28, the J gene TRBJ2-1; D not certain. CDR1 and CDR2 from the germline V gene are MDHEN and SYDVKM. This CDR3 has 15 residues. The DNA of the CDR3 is TGTGCCAGCAGTCCCACAGTCGAATTTATCCATGAGCAGTCCTTC. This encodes CASSPTVEFIHEQSF. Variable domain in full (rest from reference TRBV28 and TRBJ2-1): DVKVTQSSRYLVKRTGEKVFLECVQDMDHENMFWYRQDPGLGLRLIYFSYDVKMKEKGDIPEGYSVSREKKERFSLILESASTNQTSMYLCASSPTVEFIHEQSFGPGTRLTVL.

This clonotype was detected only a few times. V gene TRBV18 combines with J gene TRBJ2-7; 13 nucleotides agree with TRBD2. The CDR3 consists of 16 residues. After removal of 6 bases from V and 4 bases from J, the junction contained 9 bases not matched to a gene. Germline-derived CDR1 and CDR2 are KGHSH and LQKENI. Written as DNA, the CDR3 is TGTGCCAGCTCCCATGGACTAGCGGGGGACATATACGAGCAGTACTTC. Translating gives CASSHGLAGDIYEQYF. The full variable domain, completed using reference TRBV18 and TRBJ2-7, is NAGVMQNPRHLVRRRGQEARLRCSPMKGHSHVYWYRQLPEEGLKFMVYLQKENIIDESGMPKERFSAEFPKEGPSILRIQQVVRGDSAAYFCASSHGLAGDIYEQYFGPGTRLTVT.

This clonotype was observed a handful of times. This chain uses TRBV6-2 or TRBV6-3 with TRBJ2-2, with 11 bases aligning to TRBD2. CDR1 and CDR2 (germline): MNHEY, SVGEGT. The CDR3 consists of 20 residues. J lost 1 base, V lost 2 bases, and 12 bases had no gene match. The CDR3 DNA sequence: TGTGCCAGCAGTTACAGTGTGTCCGGGACTAGCGGACTGAACACCGGGGAGCTGTTTTTT. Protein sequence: CASSYSVSGTSGLNTGELFF.

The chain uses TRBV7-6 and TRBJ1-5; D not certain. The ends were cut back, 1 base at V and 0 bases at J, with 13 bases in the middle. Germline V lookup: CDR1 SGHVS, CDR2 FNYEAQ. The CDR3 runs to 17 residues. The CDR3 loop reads CASSLDSSSYSNQPQHF. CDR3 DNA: TGTGCCAGCAGCTTAGATTCCTCCTCTTATAGCAATCAGCCCCAGCATTTT.

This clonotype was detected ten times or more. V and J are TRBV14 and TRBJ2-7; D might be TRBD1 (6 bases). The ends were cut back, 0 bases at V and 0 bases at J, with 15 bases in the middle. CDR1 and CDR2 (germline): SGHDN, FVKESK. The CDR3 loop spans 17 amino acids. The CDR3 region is CASSQETGFGDSYEQYF. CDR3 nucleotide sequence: TGTGCCAGCAGCCAAGAAACAGGGTTCGGGGACTCCTACGAGCAGTACTTC.

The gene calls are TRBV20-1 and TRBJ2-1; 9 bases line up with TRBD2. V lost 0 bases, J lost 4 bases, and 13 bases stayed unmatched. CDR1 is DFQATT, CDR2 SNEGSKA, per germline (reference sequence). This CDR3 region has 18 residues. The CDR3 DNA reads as TGCAGTGCTAGAGATCCATTCAAGCTAGCGGGGTATTACAATGAGCAGTTCTTC. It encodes CSARDPFKLAGYYNEQFF.

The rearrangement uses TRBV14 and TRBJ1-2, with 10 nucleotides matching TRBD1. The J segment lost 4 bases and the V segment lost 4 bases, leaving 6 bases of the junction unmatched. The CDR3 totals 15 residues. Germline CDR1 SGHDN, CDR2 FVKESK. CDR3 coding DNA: TGTGCCAGCAGCCCGGGGACAGGGGTCGGCTATGGCTACACCTTC. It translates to CASSPGTGVGYGYTF. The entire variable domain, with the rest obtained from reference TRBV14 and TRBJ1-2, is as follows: EAGVTQFPSHSVIEKGQTVTLRCDPISGHDNLYWYRRVMGKEIKFLLHFVKESKQDESGMPNNRFLAERTGGTYSTLKVQPAELEDSGVYFCASSPGTGVGYGYTFGSGTRLTVV.

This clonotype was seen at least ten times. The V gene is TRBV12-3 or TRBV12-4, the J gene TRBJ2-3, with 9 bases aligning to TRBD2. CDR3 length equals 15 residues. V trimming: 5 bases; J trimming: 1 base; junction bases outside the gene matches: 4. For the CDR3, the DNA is TGTGCCAGCAGTCCATCTAGCGGGGGCACAGATACGCAGTATTTT. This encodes CASSPSSGGTDTQYF.

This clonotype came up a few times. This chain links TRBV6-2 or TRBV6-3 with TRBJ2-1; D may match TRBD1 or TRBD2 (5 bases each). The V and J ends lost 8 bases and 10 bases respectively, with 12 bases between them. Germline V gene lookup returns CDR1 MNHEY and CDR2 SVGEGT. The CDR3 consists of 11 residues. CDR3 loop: CASLYGAEQFF. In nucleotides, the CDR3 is TGTGCCAGCCTTTACGGGGCGGAGCAGTTCTTC.

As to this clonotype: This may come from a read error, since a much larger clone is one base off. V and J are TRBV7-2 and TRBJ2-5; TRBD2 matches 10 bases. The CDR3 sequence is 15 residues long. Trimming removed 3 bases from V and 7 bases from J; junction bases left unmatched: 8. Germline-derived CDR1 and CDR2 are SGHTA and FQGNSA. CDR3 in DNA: TGTGCCAGCAGCTTGCTAGCGGGGGAGCCGGTGACCCAGTACTTC. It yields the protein CASSLLAGEPVTQYF.

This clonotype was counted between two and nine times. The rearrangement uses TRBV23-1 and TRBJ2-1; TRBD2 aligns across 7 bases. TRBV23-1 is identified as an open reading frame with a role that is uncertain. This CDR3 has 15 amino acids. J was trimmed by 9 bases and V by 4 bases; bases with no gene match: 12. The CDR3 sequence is CASSPRLAGSIEQFF. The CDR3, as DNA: TGCGCCAGCAGTCCTAGACTAGCCGGGTCTATTGAGCAGTTCTTC.

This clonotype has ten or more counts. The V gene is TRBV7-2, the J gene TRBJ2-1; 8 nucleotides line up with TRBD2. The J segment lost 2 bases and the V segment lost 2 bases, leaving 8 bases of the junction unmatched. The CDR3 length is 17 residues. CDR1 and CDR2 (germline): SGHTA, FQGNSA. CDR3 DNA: TGTGCCAGCAGCTTACAGGGACTAGGTTCAACCTACAATGAGCAGTTCTTC. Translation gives CASSLQGLGSTYNEQFF.

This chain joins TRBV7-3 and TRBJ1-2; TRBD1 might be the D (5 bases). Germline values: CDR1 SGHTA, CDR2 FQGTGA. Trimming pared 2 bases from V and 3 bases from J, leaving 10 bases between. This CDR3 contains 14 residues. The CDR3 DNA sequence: TGTGCCAGCAGCTTAGATGGGGGTGACTATGGCTACACCTTC. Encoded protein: CASSLDGGDYGYTF.

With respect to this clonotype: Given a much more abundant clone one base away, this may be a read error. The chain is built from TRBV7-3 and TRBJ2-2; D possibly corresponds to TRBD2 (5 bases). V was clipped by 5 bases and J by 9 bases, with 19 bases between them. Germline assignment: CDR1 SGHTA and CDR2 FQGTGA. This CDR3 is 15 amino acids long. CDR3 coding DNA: TGTGCCAGCAGCCCACTTACGAGGGTAGTGCGGGAGCTGTTTTTT. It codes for CASSPLTRVVRELFF.